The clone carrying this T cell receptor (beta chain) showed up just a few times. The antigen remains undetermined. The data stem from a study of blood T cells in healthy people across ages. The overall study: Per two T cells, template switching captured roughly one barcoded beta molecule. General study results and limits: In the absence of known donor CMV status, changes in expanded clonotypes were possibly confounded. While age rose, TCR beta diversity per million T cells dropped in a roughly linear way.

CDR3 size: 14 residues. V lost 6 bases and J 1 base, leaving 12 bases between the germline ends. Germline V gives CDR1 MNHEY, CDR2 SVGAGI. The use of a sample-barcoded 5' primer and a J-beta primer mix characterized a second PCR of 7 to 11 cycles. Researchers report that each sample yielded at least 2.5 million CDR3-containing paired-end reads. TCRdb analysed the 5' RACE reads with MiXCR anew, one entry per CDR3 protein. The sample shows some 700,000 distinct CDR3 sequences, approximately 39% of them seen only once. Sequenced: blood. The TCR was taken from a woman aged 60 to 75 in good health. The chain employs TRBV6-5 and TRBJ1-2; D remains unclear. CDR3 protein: CASSRTGYNYGYTF. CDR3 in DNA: TGTGCCAGCAGCCGAACGGGTTATAACTATGGCTACACCTTC.